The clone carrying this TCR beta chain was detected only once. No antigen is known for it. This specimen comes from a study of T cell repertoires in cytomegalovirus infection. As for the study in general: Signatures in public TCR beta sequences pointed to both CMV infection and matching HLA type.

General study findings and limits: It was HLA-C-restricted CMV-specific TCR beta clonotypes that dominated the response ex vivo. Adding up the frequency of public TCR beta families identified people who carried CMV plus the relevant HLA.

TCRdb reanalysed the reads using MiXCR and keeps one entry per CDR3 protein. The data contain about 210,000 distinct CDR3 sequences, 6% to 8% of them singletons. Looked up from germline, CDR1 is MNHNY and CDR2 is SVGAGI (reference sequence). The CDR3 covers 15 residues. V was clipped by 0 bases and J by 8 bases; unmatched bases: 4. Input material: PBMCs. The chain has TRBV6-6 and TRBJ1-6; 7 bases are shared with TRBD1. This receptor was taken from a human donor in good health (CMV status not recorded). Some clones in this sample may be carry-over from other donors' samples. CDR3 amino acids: CASSYSGGQYSPLHF. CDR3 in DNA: TGTGCCAGCAGTTACTCAGGGGGCCAGTATTCACCCCTCCACTTT.